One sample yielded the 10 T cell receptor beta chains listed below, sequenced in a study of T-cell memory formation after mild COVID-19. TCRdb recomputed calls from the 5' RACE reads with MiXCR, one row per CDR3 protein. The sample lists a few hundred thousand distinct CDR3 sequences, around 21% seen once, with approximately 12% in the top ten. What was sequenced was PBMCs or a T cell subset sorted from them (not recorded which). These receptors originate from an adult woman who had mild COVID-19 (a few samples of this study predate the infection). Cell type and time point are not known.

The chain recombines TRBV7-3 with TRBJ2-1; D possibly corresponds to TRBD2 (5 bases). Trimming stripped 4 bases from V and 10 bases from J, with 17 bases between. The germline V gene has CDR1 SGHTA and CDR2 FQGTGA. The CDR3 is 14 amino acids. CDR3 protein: CASSSGNRVGEQFF. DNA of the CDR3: TGTGCCAGCAGCTCCGGGAACCGGGTCGGAGAGCAGTTCTTC.

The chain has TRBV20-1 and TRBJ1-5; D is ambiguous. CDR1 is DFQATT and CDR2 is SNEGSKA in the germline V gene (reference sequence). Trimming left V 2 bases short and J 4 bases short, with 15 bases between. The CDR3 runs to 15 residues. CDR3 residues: CSARTTGSRNQPQHF. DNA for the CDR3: TGCAGTGCTAGAACTACCGGGAGCAGAAATCAGCCCCAGCATTTT.

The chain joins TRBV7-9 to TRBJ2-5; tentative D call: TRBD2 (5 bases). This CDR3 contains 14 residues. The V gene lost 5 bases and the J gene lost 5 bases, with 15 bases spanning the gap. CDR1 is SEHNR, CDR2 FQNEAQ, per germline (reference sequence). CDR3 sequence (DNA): TGTGCCAGCAGCCAACGAGGACTGATGGAGACCCAGTACTTC. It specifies CASSQRGLMETQYF.

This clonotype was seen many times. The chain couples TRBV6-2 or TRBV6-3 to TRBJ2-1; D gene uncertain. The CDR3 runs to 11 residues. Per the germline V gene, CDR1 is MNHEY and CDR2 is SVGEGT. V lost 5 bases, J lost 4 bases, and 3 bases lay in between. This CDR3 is CASSRYNEQFF. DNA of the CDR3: TGTGCCAGCAGTAGATACAATGAGCAGTTCTTC.

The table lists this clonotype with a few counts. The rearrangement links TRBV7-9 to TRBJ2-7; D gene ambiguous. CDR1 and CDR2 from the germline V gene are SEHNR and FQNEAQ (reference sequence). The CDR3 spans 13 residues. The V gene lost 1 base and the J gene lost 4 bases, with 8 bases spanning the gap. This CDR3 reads CASSLVSAYEQYF. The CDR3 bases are TGTGCCAGCAGCTTAGTTTCCGCTTACGAGCAGTACTTC.

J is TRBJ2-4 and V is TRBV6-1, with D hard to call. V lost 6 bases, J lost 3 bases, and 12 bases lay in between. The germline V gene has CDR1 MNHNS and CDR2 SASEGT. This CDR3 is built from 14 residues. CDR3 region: CASRDRLRKNIQYF. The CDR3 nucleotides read TGTGCCAGCAGGGATCGGTTACGCAAAAACATTCAGTACTTC.

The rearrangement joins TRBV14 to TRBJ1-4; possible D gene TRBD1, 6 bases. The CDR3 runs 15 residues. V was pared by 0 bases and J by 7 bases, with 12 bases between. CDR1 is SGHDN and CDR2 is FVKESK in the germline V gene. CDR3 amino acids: CASSQEHRVVEKLFF. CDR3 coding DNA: TGTGCCAGCAGCCAAGAACACAGGGTGGTTGAAAAACTGTTTTTT.

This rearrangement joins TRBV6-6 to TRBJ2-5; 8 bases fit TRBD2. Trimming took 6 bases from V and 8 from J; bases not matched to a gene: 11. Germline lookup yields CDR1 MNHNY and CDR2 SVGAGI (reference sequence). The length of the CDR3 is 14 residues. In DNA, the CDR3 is TGTGCCAGCAGCGCTTCGGCGGGGGGTGGTACCCAGTACTTC. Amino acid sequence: CASSASAGGGTQYF.

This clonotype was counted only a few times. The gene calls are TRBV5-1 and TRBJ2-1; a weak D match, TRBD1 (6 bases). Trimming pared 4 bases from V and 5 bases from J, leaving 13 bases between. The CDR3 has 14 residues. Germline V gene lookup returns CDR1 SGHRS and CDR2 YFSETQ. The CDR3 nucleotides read TGCGCCAGCAGCCCCTGGACAGCGGACAATGAGCAGTTCTTC. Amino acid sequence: CASSPWTADNEQFF.

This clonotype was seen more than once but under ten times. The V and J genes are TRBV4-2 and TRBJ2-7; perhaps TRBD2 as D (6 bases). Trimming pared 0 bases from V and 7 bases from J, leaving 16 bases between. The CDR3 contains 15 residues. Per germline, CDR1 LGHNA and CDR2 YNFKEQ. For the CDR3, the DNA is TGTGCCAGCAGCCAAGAAAAGCGGGCCTTTTTGGAGCAGTACTTC. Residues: CASSQEKRAFLEQYF.